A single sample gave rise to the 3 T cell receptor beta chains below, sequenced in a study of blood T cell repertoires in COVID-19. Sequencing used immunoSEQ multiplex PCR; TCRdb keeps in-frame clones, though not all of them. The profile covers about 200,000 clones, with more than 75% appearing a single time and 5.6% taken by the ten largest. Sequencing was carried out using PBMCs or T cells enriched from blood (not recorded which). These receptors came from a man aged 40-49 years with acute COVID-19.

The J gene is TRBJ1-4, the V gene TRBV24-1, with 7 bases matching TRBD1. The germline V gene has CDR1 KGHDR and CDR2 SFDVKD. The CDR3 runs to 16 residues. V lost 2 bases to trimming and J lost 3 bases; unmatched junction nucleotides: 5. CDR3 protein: CATSDSRDSPNEKLFF. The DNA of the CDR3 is TGTGCCACCAGTGATTCCAGGGACAGTCCTAATGAAAAACTGTTTTTT.

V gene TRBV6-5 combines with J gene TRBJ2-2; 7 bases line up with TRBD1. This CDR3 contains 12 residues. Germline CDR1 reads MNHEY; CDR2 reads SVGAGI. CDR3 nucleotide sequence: TGTGTCGCGACAGGGCTTGGCGGGGAGCTGTTTTTT. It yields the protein CVATGLGGELFF.

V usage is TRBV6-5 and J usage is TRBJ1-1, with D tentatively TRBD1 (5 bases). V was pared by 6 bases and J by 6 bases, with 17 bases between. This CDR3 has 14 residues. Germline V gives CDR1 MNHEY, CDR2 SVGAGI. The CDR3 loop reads CASSSPGRWAEAFF. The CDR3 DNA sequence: TGTGCCAGCAGCAGCCCAGGGAGGTGGGCTGAAGCTTTCTTT.